One and the same sample provided the 29 T cell receptor beta chains below, sequenced in a study of patients and donors after allogeneic stem cell transplantation. TCRdb reprocessed the RT-PCR reads via MiXCR and lists one record per CDR3 protein. The table records approximately 430,000 distinct CDR3 sequences, about a sixth of them present only once. The sequenced sample consisted of blood, either unsorted or a sorted T cell fraction (not recorded which). These receptors were obtained from a human donor who was either an allogeneic HSCT recipient or a stem cell or donor lymphocyte infusion donor (not recorded which). It is not recorded whose cells these are; they may come from a transplant donor.

This clonotype was counted only a few times. This sequence joins TRBV9 and TRBJ1-5; D gene unclear. Germline CDR1 SGDLS, CDR2 YYNGEE. Trimming pared 0 bases from V and 5 bases from J, leaving 12 bases between. The CDR3 totals 15 residues. The CDR3 loop is CASSVEAGDHQPQHF. CDR3 DNA: TGTGCCAGCAGCGTAGAGGCCGGGGATCATCAGCCCCAGCATTTT. The full variable domain, its missing parts supplied by reference TRBV9 and TRBJ1-5, is DSGVTQTPKHLITATGQRVTLRCSPRSGDLSVYWYQQSLDQGLQFLIQYYNGEERAKGNILERFSAQQFPDLHSELNLSSLELGDSALYFCASSVEAGDHQPQHFGDGTRLSIL.

This clonotype was seen repeatedly, ten times or more. The CDR3 coding sequence is TGTGCCAGCAGGTCAGAGGTTATGTTTCAGCCCCAGCATTTT. It specifies CASRSEVMFQPQHF. The V call is TRBV12-3 or TRBV12-4, the J call TRBJ1-5; D remains unclear. The CDR3 consists of 14 residues. With 6 bases removed from V and 6 bases from J, the gap between germline ends came to 15 bases.

This clonotype has only a few counts. The chain is built from TRBV2 and TRBJ2-1; tentatively, D is TRBD1 (6 bases). Per germline, CDR1 SNHLY and CDR2 FYNNEI. V lost 8 bases and J 0 bases, leaving 8 bases between the germline ends. CDR3 length: 13 amino acids. For the CDR3, the DNA is TGTGCCAGCGGGACATTCTCCTACAATGAGCAGTTCTTC. Translated, it gives CASGTFSYNEQFF.

This clonotype was found a few times. The chain has TRBV25-1 and TRBJ2-6; D tentatively fits TRBD1 or TRBD2 (5 bases each). The CDR3 has 17 amino acids. Germline V gene data show CDR1 as MGHDK and CDR2 as SYGVNS. V was clipped by 6 bases and J by 0 bases, with 15 bases between them. The chain's CDR3 is CASSYRDESSGANVLTF. The DNA of the CDR3 is TGTGCCAGCAGCTACCGGGACGAAAGCTCTGGGGCCAACGTCCTGACTTTC.

This clonotype was counted many times. V gene TRBV3-1 combines with J gene TRBJ1-2, with TRBD1 identical over 8 bases. This CDR3 has 14 residues. The J segment lost 4 bases and the V segment lost 3 bases, leaving 4 bases of the junction unmatched. Germline CDR1 reads LGHDT; CDR2 reads YNNKEL (reference sequence). The CDR3 loop reads CASSHYRGSYGYTF. CDR3 nucleotide sequence: TGTGCCAGCAGCCATTACAGGGGGAGCTATGGCTACACCTTC.

The rearrangement joins TRBV3-1 to TRBJ2-3, with D unresolved. V was shortened by 4 bases and J by 4 bases, with 15 bases between the two germline ends. The CDR3 length is 15 residues. Germline loops: CDR1 LGHDT, CDR2 YNNKEL (reference sequence). CDR3 sequence reads: CASSRRGANADTQYF. CDR3 DNA sequence: TGTGCCAGCAGCCGACGTGGTGCGAACGCAGATACGCAGTATTTT.

This clonotype was counted between two and nine times. The V and J genes are TRBV5-5 and TRBJ1-2, with D unclear. Germline V gives CDR1 SGHKS, CDR2 YYEKEE (reference sequence). CDR3 length: 13 residues. Trimming stripped 1 base from V and 4 bases from J, with 8 bases between. The CDR3 region is CASSLKQSYGYTF. The CDR3 DNA is TGTGCCAGCAGCTTGAAACAGTCCTATGGCTACACCTTC.

The chain combines TRBV15 with TRBJ2-5; a weak D match, TRBD2 (7 bases). The CDR3 is 15 residues long. Germline V gives CDR1 LNHNV, CDR2 YYDKDF (reference sequence). Deletions cut 0 bases from V and 5 bases from J, with 13 bases between. CDR3 nucleotides: TGTGCCACCAGCAGAGACAGGGGAGGGCGGGAGACCCAGTACTTC. This translates into CATSRDRGGRETQYF.

The sample holds a few counts of this clonotype. The chain is built from TRBV19 and TRBJ2-3; 8 nucleotides agree with TRBD2. There are 15 residues in the CDR3. Germline V lookup: CDR1 LNHDA, CDR2 SQIVND (reference sequence). Trimming cost V 2 bases and J 3 bases; bases outside gene matches: 4. In DNA, the CDR3 is TGTGCCAGTAGTATAAGACTAGCGAAGACAGATACGCAGTATTTT. Translating it yields CASSIRLAKTDTQYF.

This rearrangement joins TRBV2 to TRBJ2-5, with D possibly TRBD2 on 5 matching bases. Deletions cut 4 bases from V and 5 bases from J, with 8 bases between. Germline CDR1 reads SNHLY; CDR2 reads FYNNEI. The CDR3 extends over 12 amino acids. As DNA, the CDR3 is TGTGCCAGCAGTGTTGAGCGGGAGACCCAGTACTTC. It specifies CASSVERETQYF.

The table lists this clonotype with many counts. This chain links TRBV20-1 with TRBJ2-4; D is tentatively TRBD1 or TRBD2 (5 bases each). The ends were cut back, 3 bases at V and 3 bases at J, with 12 bases in the middle. Germline V CDR1 and CDR2: DFQATT, SNEGSKA (reference sequence). The CDR3 extends over 14 amino acids. The CDR3 spells CSASEGLGKNIQYF. The CDR3, as DNA: TGCAGTGCTAGCGAGGGGCTAGGCAAAAACATTCAGTACTTC.

Only a few counts were recorded for this clonotype. The chain joins TRBV5-1 to TRBJ2-7; D is ambiguous. This CDR3 is 14 amino acids long. The V and J ends lost 1 base and 2 bases respectively, with 10 bases between them. The germline gives CDR1 SGHRS, CDR2 YFSETQ. The CDR3, as DNA: TGCGCCAGCAGCTTGTCTGGGCTCCCCTACGAGCAGTACTTC. As protein: CASSLSGLPYEQYF.

This clonotype has ten or more counts. The chain joins TRBV20-1 to TRBJ1-1; 7 bases are a match to TRBD1. The germline gives CDR1 DFQATT, CDR2 SNEGSKA (reference sequence). This CDR3 region has 12 residues. With 5 bases clipped from V and 6 bases from J, the junction kept 6 bases outside the gene matches. The CDR3: CSASRGVAEAFF. The CDR3 DNA is TGCAGTGCTTCCAGGGGGGTAGCTGAAGCTTTCTTT.

This clonotype was counted a few times. An end of the junction does not agree with germline; a read error may underlie this. This sequence joins TRBV19 and TRBJ1-1; D is undetermined. CDR1 and CDR2 from the germline V gene are LNHDA and SQIVND (reference sequence). The CDR3 has 11 amino acids. CDR3 in DNA: TGTGCCAGCAGTATTAACACTGAAGCTTTCTTT. Translation gives CASSINTEAFF.

This clonotype has only a few counts. V and J are TRBV9 and TRBJ2-1; 8 bases agree with TRBD2. Germline-derived CDR1 and CDR2 are SGDLS and YYNGEE. After removal of 6 bases from V and 10 bases from J, the junction contained 18 bases not matched to a gene. The CDR3 covers 16 residues. Written as DNA, the CDR3 is TGTGCCAGCAACGAAATTAGCGGGAAGAAAGGGGGGGAGCAGTTCTTC. Protein sequence: CASNEISGKKGGEQFF.

The chain couples TRBV6-1 to TRBJ2-1; TRBD2 might be the D (7 bases). CDR3 length equals 11 residues. The V end was cut by 8 bases, the J end by 15 bases, with 17 bases between. In germline, CDR1 is MNHNS, CDR2 SASEGT. DNA of the CDR3: TGTGCCAGCGCGGGGGCGGCCCCGCGGTTCTTC. It specifies CASAGAAPRFF.

This clonotype has a count of ten or more. The rearrangement joins TRBV12-3 or TRBV12-4 to TRBJ2-5; 13 bases fit TRBD2. The CDR3 spans 15 residues. With 7 bases clipped from V and 7 bases from J, the junction kept 9 bases outside the gene matches. For the CDR3, the DNA is TGTGCCAGCACCAAACTAGCGGGGGGGCGAGGGACCCAGTACTTC. It translates to CASTKLAGGRGTQYF.

This clonotype was observed a few times. V usage is TRBV7-9 and J usage is TRBJ2-2, with TRBD1 as a possible D gene (6 bases). Germline CDR1 is SEHNR and CDR2 is FQNEAQ (reference sequence). Trimming took off 6 bases at V and 7 bases at J, with 12 bases between the two ends. This CDR3 spans 13 amino acids. CDR3 coding DNA: TGTGCCAGCAGACAAGGGGGTGGCGGGGAGCTGTTTTTT. The encoded protein is CASRQGGGGELFF.

This clonotype was seen more than once but under ten times. Here the CDR3 reads CASSPLTRKGVAYEQYF. Written as DNA, the CDR3 is TGTGCCAGCTCACCACTAACAAGGAAAGGCGTTGCCTACGAGCAGTACTTC. This sequence joins TRBV18 and TRBJ2-7; the D is unclear. Per germline, CDR1 KGHSH and CDR2 LQKENI. V lost 1 base and J lost 2, with 18 bases in between. The CDR3 has 17 residues.

A few counts support this clonotype. DNA for the CDR3: TGTGCCAGCGGGGGTCTCCAGCAGTACTTC. Translating gives CASGGLQQYF. This chain connects TRBV12-3 or TRBV12-4 to TRBJ2-7; D assignment may be TRBD1 or TRBD2 (5 bases each). V was clipped by 8 bases and J by 8 bases, with 10 bases between them. CDR3 length: 10 amino acids.

The chain is built from TRBV10-3 and TRBJ1-4, with 7 bases lining up with TRBD1. The CDR3 loop spans 15 amino acids. V trimming: 0 bases; J trimming: 8 bases; junction bases outside the gene matches: 6. Germline-derived CDR1 and CDR2 are ENHRY and SYGVKD. The CDR3 loop reads CAISESRGLEEKLFF. CDR3 sequence (DNA): TGTGCCATCAGTGAGTCGAGGGGGCTGGAGGAAAAACTGTTTTTT.

This clonotype was recorded at least ten times. The CDR3 here is CASSLGSRGLFF. CDR3 DNA: TGTGCCAGCAGTTTGGGGTCGCGGGGGCTGTTTTTT. The chain uses TRBV12-3 or TRBV12-4 and TRBJ2-2; weak D call: TRBD2 (6 bases). The CDR3 extends over 12 amino acids. Deletions cut 3 bases from V and 13 bases from J, with 12 bases between.

This chain joins TRBV12-3 or TRBV12-4 and TRBJ1-1, with 10 positions matching TRBD1. The CDR3 spans 14 residues. V was pared by 6 bases and J by 5 bases, with 6 bases of the junction left unmatched. For the CDR3, the DNA is TGTGCCAGCAGCCGGGACAGGGGAGAAACTGAAGCTTTCTTT. This gives the protein CASSRDRGETEAFF.

This clonotype showed up many times. The chain recombines TRBV20-1 with TRBJ2-1; 8 positions agree with TRBD2. CDR1 DFQATT and CDR2 SNEGSKA come from the germline V gene (reference sequence). The CDR3 loop spans 16 amino acids. The trim removed 5 bases at V and 2 bases at J, leaving 11 bases unmatched. CDR3 nucleotide sequence: TGCAGTGCTTACCTCATACTAGCGGCCCCCTACAATGAGCAGTTCTTC. Encoded protein: CSAYLILAAPYNEQFF.

In its sample, this clonotype was seen many times. The chain carries TRBV12-3 or TRBV12-4 and TRBJ2-7, with 8 bases that match TRBD1. V was pared by 6 bases and J by 7 bases, with 14 bases of the junction left unmatched. This CDR3 contains 15 residues. DNA of the CDR3: TGTGCCAGCAGCTACACCGGGACAGGCCGTAAGGAGCAGTACTTC. Translation: CASSYTGTGRKEQYF.

This clonotype occurred a few times. The rearrangement joins TRBV18 to TRBJ2-7, with 9 bases aligning to TRBD1. The CDR3 length is 15 residues. The germline CDR1 and CDR2 sequences are KGHSH and LQKENI. V trimming: 3 bases; J trimming: 3 bases; junction bases outside the gene matches: 6. CDR3 loop: CASSPAGTGNYEQYF. The CDR3 nucleotides read TGTGCCAGCTCACCCGCAGGGACAGGGAACTACGAGCAGTACTTC.

This clonotype was seen a few times. J is TRBJ2-5 and V is TRBV10-3; 9 positions agree with TRBD2. Trimming at V came to 10 bases and at J to 1 base, leaving 10 bases not matched to a gene. Per germline, CDR1 ENHRY and CDR2 SYGVKD. The CDR3 consists of 15 residues. The CDR3 protein is CATGGSGGFQETQYF. CDR3 bases: TGTGCCACTGGGGGCAGCGGGGGGTTCCAAGAGACCCAGTACTTC.

The chain links TRBV24-1 to TRBJ1-1; a possible D gene is TRBD1 (6 bases). This CDR3 is 13 amino acids long. The V end was cut by 8 bases, the J end by 1 base, with 10 bases between. Germline V CDR1 and CDR2: KGHDR, SFDVKD. Here the CDR3 DNA reads TGTGCCACCAATGCGGACAGGAACACTGAAGCTTTCTTT. Residues: CATNADRNTEAFF.

The V call is TRBV5-6, the J call TRBJ2-3, with 8 bases aligning to TRBD1. V was pared by 9 bases and J by 2 bases, with 5 bases of the junction left unmatched. The CDR3 length is 13 residues. Germline V lookup: CDR1 SGHDT, CDR2 YYEEEE. The CDR3 sequence: CATRTGYTDTQYF. The CDR3 DNA sequence: TGTGCCACAAGGACAGGGTACACAGATACGCAGTATTTT.